This TCR beta chain was profiled in a study of blood T cell repertoires in COVID-19 (dated by TCRdb to the early 2020s). Regarding the complete study: Samples from collaborators originated in the United States, Italy and Spain and spanned both the acute and convalescent phases of COVID-19. A freely available public database, intended as a resource for researchers studying the immune response to SARS-CoV-2, is where the repertoires were released. Samples were obtained from the ongoing ImmuneRACE study (first 160 participants) and from about 1,300 subjects provided by 6 global collaborators. Where available, HLA class I and class II types were taken from metadata supplied by the sample provider and were not determined by assay-based typing. The prospective study material was composed of cDNA or gDNA derived from T cells, B-cell-depleted T cells, or PBMCs. Nearly every sample came with metadata listing a de-identified subject ID, COVID-19 status, age in years and sex. Deeply sampled blood TCRbeta repertoires from subjects exposed to, actively infected with, or recovered from COVID-19 were included in the dataset. Paper-wide results and their limitations: The quantity of clinical and demographic metadata differed by source and by participant and was supplied without curation.

TCRbeta CDR3 regions were amplified from genomic DNA using the immunoSEQ Assay, a bias-controlled multiplex PCR. On the study's bioinformatics: The number of nucleated cells in each sample was estimated by amplification of reference gene primers within the assay. Sequence reads were collapsed and filtered to measure the absolute abundance of every unique TCRbeta CDR3 rearrangement. For each sample, productive Simpson clonality was calculated by taking the square root of Simpson's diversity index across productive rearrangements. Here the immuneACCESS table is served through TCRdb, limited to in-frame sequences with V and J called. Missing clones are a known gap in these copies; in checked studies unresolved V genes cover under half, and the rest lacks a known reason. V, J and clone size reflect that table, while D and trimming were determined from the DNA. A total of tens of thousands of clones appear in this sample, more than 60% of them only once. Roughly 2% of the sample is held by the ten biggest clonotypes.

For this clone: Its cognate antigen has yet to be identified. No much larger clonotype is one base removed from it; base qualities were not supplied.

The collaborating institutions used their own protocols to collect whole blood in K2EDTA tubes. Collaborator samples were shipped for TCRbeta analysis as frozen whole blood, isolated PBMCs, or DNA extracted from either sample type. This sequence was found in a man between 60 and 70 years old with active COVID-19. Sequenced input: peripheral blood.

The nucleotide sequence is given as TGTGCCAGCAACAAACAGGGGGCTTACAATGAGCAGTTCTTC. Translated, it reads CASNKQGAYNEQFF. Recombination linked TRBV2 to TRBJ2-1; TRBD1 aligns with 9 central bases. The CDR3 starts with the cysteine, ends with the phenylalanine, and has 14 residues. The retained sequence is limited to the CDR3, 42 bases, with the frame set at the first base. At the junction V is shortened by 7 bases and J by 4 bases; bases outside the gene matches: 5. According to the germline V gene, CDR1 reads SNHLY and CDR2 reads FYNNEI.